This TCR beta chain is drawn from a study of blood T cell repertoires in COVID-19. Study in general: The origin of the acute and convalescent COVID-19 samples was the United States, Italy and Spain. In each case, the material was cDNA or gDNA derived from T cells, B-cell-depleted T cells, or PBMCs.

Original data processing: Reference gene primer amplification gave estimated nucleated cell counts. Clones were sequenced by immunoSEQ multiplex PCR, and TCRdb holds only the in-frame ones, with some missing. That table furnishes V, J and clone size, whereas the DNA furnished D and trimming. In the table there are fewer than 650,000 clones, 85% to 90% of which are singletons. Seattle patients were enrolled during active infection and followed longitudinally. Germline CDR1 is LGHNT and CDR2 is FRNRAP. The length of the CDR3 is 16 residues. V trimming: 3 bases; J trimming: 6 bases; junction bases outside the gene matches: 12.

The rearrangement uses TRBV12-5 and TRBJ2-3; 7 nucleotides align to TRBD1. This sequence originates from a woman aged 45 to 65 with COVID-19, enrolled during active disease. The material sequenced was peripheral blood. CDR3 sequence: CASGFGVTGSVDTQYF. In DNA form, the CDR3 reads TGTGCTAGTGGTTTTGGTGTGACAGGGTCGGTGGATACGCAGTATTTT.